These 19 T cell receptor beta chains originate from one sample sequenced in a study of siplizumab effects on memory and regulatory T cells. The repertoire was sequenced with immunoSEQ multiplex PCR; TCRdb's copy has only in-frame clones and lacks some. The sample records some 80,000 clones, about 95% being singletons. The sample consisted of CD8+ T cells sorted from blood. All receptors come from a human donor in good health.

The DNA for the CDR3 is TGCGCCCCCACCACCAGCGGACCGTACGAGCAGTACTTC. This encodes CAPTTSGPYEQYF. The chain couples TRBV5-1 to TRBJ2-7; D perhaps matches TRBD2 (5 bases). Germline CDR1 reads SGHRS; CDR2 reads YFSETQ. This CDR3 region has 13 residues. Trimming removed 10 bases at V and 4 bases at J, with 18 bases between.

V gene TRBV5-1 combines with J gene TRBJ2-5; TRBD1 is a possible D gene (5 bases). The CDR3 runs 16 residues. V lost 2 bases to trimming and J lost 2 bases, with 16 bases between them. CDR1 is SGHRS, CDR2 YFSETQ, per germline. The CDR3 protein is CASSFPVDTEQETQYF. In DNA, the CDR3 is TGCGCCAGCAGCTTTCCGGTGGACACGGAACAAGAGACCCAGTACTTC.

The chain is built from TRBV6-5 and TRBJ2-7; D unclear. Germline V CDR1 and CDR2: MNHEY, SVGAGI. The CDR3 is 13 amino acids. Trimming took 3 bases from V and 6 from J, leaving 12 bases between them. CDR3 protein: CASSYTLGREQYF. The CDR3 DNA reads as TGTGCCAGCAGTTATACCCTAGGGCGCGAGCAGTACTTC.

Only one count was recorded for this clone. The chain recombines TRBV5-6 with TRBJ2-7, with TRBD2 identical over 11 bases. CDR1 and CDR2 (germline): SGHDT, YYEEEE. Trimming at V came to 4 bases and at J to 7 bases, leaving 4 bases not matched to a gene. The CDR3 is 13 residues long. The CDR3 reads CASSILAGGEQYF. The CDR3 bases are TGTGCCAGCAGCATCCTAGCGGGAGGTGAGCAGTACTTC.

The chain links TRBV5-6 to TRBJ2-7, with D unresolved. This CDR3 is 12 amino acids long. The germline V gene encodes CDR1 SGHDT and CDR2 YYEEEE. The V end lost 7 bases, the J end lost 3 bases, and 11 bases lay between the germline ends. Here the CDR3 DNA reads TGTGCCAGCGCGACCATAAACTACGAGCAGTACTTC. Its protein is CASATINYEQYF.

The chain joins TRBV11-2 to TRBJ2-7; D is uncertain. V lost 1 base and J lost 0, with 10 bases in between. From germline, CDR1 is SGHAT and CDR2 FQNNGV. CDR3 length: 15 amino acids. The CDR3 DNA reads as TGTGCCAGCAGCTTAGCATTCTCCAACTCCTACGAGCAGTACTTC. Encoded protein: CASSLAFSNSYEQYF.

The genes are TRBV27 and TRBJ2-7; D gene uncertain. The CDR3 sequence is 13 residues long. V shed 6 bases and J shed 3 bases, with 12 bases lying between them. Germline CDR1 reads MNHEY; CDR2 reads SMNVEV (reference sequence). The CDR3 region is CASSYTDGYEQYF. The CDR3 DNA follows: TGTGCCAGCAGCTATACCGACGGCTACGAGCAGTACTTC.

The chain uses TRBV7-9 and TRBJ1-1; a weak D match, TRBD1 (5 bases). Germline V gene data show CDR1 as SEHNR and CDR2 as FQNEAQ (reference sequence). The CDR3 has 14 residues. V was trimmed by 5 bases and J by 4 bases, leaving 14 bases between them. This CDR3 is CASSPTDGTTEAFF. DNA of the CDR3: TGTGCCAGCAGCCCGACCGATGGGACCACTGAAGCTTTCTTT.

The chain links TRBV10-2 to TRBJ1-1; 7 positions match TRBD1. Germline V lookup: CDR1 WSHSY, CDR2 SAAADI. V was clipped by 0 bases and J by 1 base; unmatched bases: 5. This CDR3 spans 16 amino acids. The CDR3 nucleotides are TGCGCCAGCAGTGAGTCAGGGGGCACCCAGAACACTGAAGCTTTCTTT. It specifies CASSESGGTQNTEAFF.

The chain has TRBV4-1 and TRBJ2-2; tentatively, D is TRBD2 (5 bases). Germline V gene lookup returns CDR1 MGHRA and CDR2 YSYEKL. The CDR3 extends over 15 amino acids. V lost 0 bases and J lost 2, with 7 bases in between. CDR3 coding DNA: TGCGCCAGCAGCCAAGATCCGGGAAACACCGGGGAGCTGTTTTTT. It yields the protein CASSQDPGNTGELFF.

This chain connects TRBV27 to TRBJ2-1, with 8 bases identical to TRBD1. This CDR3 spans 15 amino acids. Trimming took 8 bases from V and 4 from J; bases not matched to a gene: 10. Germline V gene data show CDR1 as MNHEY and CDR2 as SMNVEV (reference sequence). The CDR3 reads CASGDWTGLYNEQFF. The CDR3 DNA follows: TGTGCCAGCGGCGACTGGACAGGGCTTTACAATGAGCAGTTCTTC.

J is TRBJ2-7 and V is TRBV18; 10 bases line up with TRBD2. CDR1 is KGHSH and CDR2 is LQKENI in the germline V gene. After removal of 2 bases from V and 7 bases from J, the junction contained 8 bases not matched to a gene. The CDR3 is 15 residues long. CDR3 amino acids: CASSPTLAGEREQYF. The CDR3 bases are TGTGCCAGCTCACCAACGCTAGCGGGAGAAAGGGAGCAGTACTTC.

This CDR3 reads CAIKEGRNTEAFF. In nucleotides, the CDR3 is TGTGCCATCAAAGAAGGCCGGAACACTGAAGCTTTCTTT. V and J are TRBV10-3 and TRBJ1-1; the D is unclear. Germline values: CDR1 ENHRY, CDR2 SYGVKD. This CDR3 spans 13 amino acids. V gave up 7 bases and J gave up 1 base, with 10 bases separating them.

In the case of this clone: One end of the junction does not line up with germline, which may come from a read error. The J gene is TRBJ2-5, the V gene TRBV7-7; tentative D call: TRBD2 (6 bases). Germline V gene lookup returns CDR1 SSHAT and CDR2 FNYEAQ (reference sequence). The CDR3 extends over 14 amino acids. CDR3 in amino acids: CASSFGAGRETQYF. CDR3 DNA: TGTGCTAGCAGCTTCGGAGCGGGCCGGGAGACCCAGTACTTC.

This sequence joins TRBV7-8 and TRBJ2-3, with 12 positions matching TRBD2. V lost 5 bases to trimming and J lost 1 base; unmatched junction nucleotides: 7. The germline V gene encodes CDR1 SGHVS and CDR2 FQNEAQ. The CDR3 extends over 17 amino acids. CDR3 residues: CASSVPLAGGRTDTQYF. The CDR3 nucleotides are TGTGCCAGCAGCGTACCACTAGCGGGAGGACGCACAGATACGCAGTATTTT.

The chain uses TRBV4-1 and TRBJ1-2, with D unclear. The length of the CDR3 is 15 residues. V was trimmed by 0 bases and J by 6 bases, leaving 14 bases between them. CDR1 is MGHRA and CDR2 is YSYEKL in the germline V gene. CDR3 in DNA: TGCGCCAGCAGCCAAGATATAGGATTCTTGAATGGCTACACCTTC. Residues: CASSQDIGFLNGYTF.

This chain links TRBV5-1 with TRBJ2-5, with 7 bases that match TRBD2. From germline, CDR1 is SGHRS and CDR2 YFSETQ. The J segment lost 5 bases and the V segment lost 3 bases, leaving 4 bases of the junction unmatched. The CDR3 length is 13 residues. The CDR3 DNA reads as TGCGCCAGCAGCTCTAGCGGAGGGGAGACCCAGTACTTC. Its protein product is CASSSSGGETQYF.

CDR3 sequence reads: CASSESAGGDYNGYTF. Written as DNA, the CDR3 is TGTGCCAGCAGTGAATCGGCAGGGGGTGACTACAATGGCTACACCTTC. The gene calls are TRBV6-1 and TRBJ1-2; 7 nucleotides align to TRBD1. This CDR3 spans 16 amino acids. J lost 6 bases, V lost 2 bases, and 12 bases had no gene match. In germline, CDR1 is MNHNS, CDR2 SASEGT.

In DNA form, the CDR3 reads TGTGCCATCAGCCAAGGGACCGCCGAGACCCAGTACTTC. Translated, it gives CAISQGTAETQYF. The chain is built from TRBV10-3 and TRBJ2-5, with D perhaps given as TRBD1 or TRBD2 (5 bases each). The CDR3 is made up of 13 amino acids. The V gene's germline CDR1 is ENHRY and CDR2 SYGVKD. The V end was cut by 6 bases, the J end by 5 bases, with 13 bases between.